This T cell receptor beta chain was obtained from a study of blood T cell repertoires in COVID-19. Study-wide background: Nucleic acid was either cDNA or gDNA, and it came from T cells, B-cell-depleted T cells, or PBMCs.

Germline V gives CDR1 MNHEY, CDR2 SMNVEV (reference sequence). CDR3 size: 12 residues. V lost 6 bases, J lost 12 bases, and 18 bases lay in between. Data came from immunoSEQ multiplex PCR; TCRdb stores just in-frame clones and leaves some out. Of about 70,000 clones listed, roughly 85% were seen once; the top ten hold 8% to 10%. The receptor comes from a woman at least 80 years old with acute or convalescent COVID-19. Sequencing was carried out using peripheral blood. The genes are TRBV27 and TRBJ2-7, with a weak D call TRBD2 (7 bases). The CDR3 here is CASRWTGGYWYF. In nucleotides, the CDR3 is TGTGCCAGCAGATGGACGGGGGGCTATTGGTACTTC.